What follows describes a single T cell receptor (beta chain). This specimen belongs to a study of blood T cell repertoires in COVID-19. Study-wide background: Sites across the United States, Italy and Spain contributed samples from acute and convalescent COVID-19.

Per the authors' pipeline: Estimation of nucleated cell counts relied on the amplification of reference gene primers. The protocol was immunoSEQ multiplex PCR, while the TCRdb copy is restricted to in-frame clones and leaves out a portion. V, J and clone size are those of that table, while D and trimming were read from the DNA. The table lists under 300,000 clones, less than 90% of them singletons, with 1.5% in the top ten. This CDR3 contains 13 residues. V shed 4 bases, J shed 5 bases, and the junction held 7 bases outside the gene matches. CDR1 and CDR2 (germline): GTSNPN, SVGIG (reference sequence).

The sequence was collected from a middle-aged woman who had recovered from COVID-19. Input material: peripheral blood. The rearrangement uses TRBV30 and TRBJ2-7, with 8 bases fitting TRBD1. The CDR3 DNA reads TGTGCCTGGACGAAGGGACAGGAGGACGAGCAGTACTTC. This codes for CAWTKGQEDEQYF.